This section outlines one T cell receptor beta chain sequence together with its context. Its antigen target is currently unknown. There are no base qualities to consult, and no much larger clone falls within one base. This specimen belongs to a study of blood T cells in healthy people across ages (dated by TCRdb to about 2015). About the full investigation: In model experiments, template switching captured about one uniquely barcoded TCR beta cDNA molecule for every two T cells. Age-related changes in TCR beta repertoire diversity were measured in the study by deep sequencing normalized with unique cDNA molecular identifiers. Donors were grouped into four age groups: young (average approximately 15 years), middle-aged (over 35), aged (around 66) and long-lived (around 82). To avoid experimental bias, donors of different ages were distributed randomly across sequencing lanes. For two donors (one aged 18 to 29 and one aged 80 or older), the study analyzed two additional independent replicas of 1 million unique cDNA reads from the same blood draw.

The paper as a whole reports these results and caveats: Because profiling used bulk unsorted PBMCs, naive and antigen-experienced compartments could not be compared conclusively. Because donor CMV infection status was unknown, age-related changes in expanded clonotypes were potentially confounded. Estimates of total diversity based on one million sequenced T cells were regarded as lower bounds and as underestimates. Compared with the aged group, the long-lived group had more naive CD4+ T cells, fewer expanded clones and increased TCR diversity, a pattern suggesting age selection. The percentage of naive T cells measured by flow cytometry correlated strongly with observed TCR beta diversity. As age increased, observed TCR beta diversity per million T cells dropped in a roughly linear way, and a significant reduction was already evident by age 40.

Libraries were prepared through 5' RACE. Sequenced on an Illumina HiSeq 2500. The second PCR ran for roughly 7 to 12 cycles and used a J-beta primer mix along with a sample-barcoded 5' primer. A unique molecular identifier was introduced onto each TCR beta cDNA molecule by a template-switch 5' adaptor carrying 12 random nucleotides. At least 2.5 million CDR3-containing paired-end reads were obtained from each sample. All of the RNA was converted into first-strand cDNA using the Mint cDNA synthesis kit, with a TRBC-specific oligonucleotide serving as the primer. Following uracil-DNA glycosylase treatment, all cDNA underwent a first 18-cycle PCR with the universal primers M1SS and BC2_uni_R. Under the source paper's analysis protocol: Normalization of each sample was performed by random selection of 1 million high-quality reads, each carrying a distinct molecular identifier. Instead of being binned into consensus sequences, reads that shared molecular identifiers were thrown out. MiTCR, with a Q25 quality threshold and the strictest error-elimination algorithm, was used for CDR3 identification, clonotype clustering and error correction. A nonparametric unseen species model with Euler transformation was used to estimate a lower bound on total TCR beta diversity. TCRdb reanalyzed the raw reads on its own, using fastp at Q25 for trimming and MiXCR for clone calling, and kept in-frame beta chains. One record per CDR3 amino acid sequence lists the most common genes and DNA. TCRdb's processing, not the study's, gives the V and J calls here. The sample profile shows 1.5 million to 2 million distinct CDR3 sequences; about 50% of them were found once. Around 2.1% of the sample belongs to the ten largest clones.

The donors were about 40 Caucasian individuals from Russia, aged roughly 6 to 100 years, who were systemically healthy. Ten milliliters of peripheral blood were drawn from each donor into EDTA-treated Vacutainer tubes. Ficoll-Paque density-gradient centrifugation was used to isolate PBMCs, with at least 7 million per sample. Trizol reagent was used to extract total RNA from PBMCs, with at least 6 micrograms per sample. For every donor, an aliquot of PBMCs went through flow cytometry to measure the percentages of naive CD45RAhigh/CD27high T cells. Clipping removes 0 bases from V and 7 bases from J, with 11 as the unmatched junction base count. CDR1 and CDR2 were assigned from the germline V gene (reference sequence) as DFQATT and SNEGSKA. The CDR3 starts with the cysteine, ends with the phenylalanine, and has 16 residues. Only the CDR3 part of the read is kept: 48 bases, read in frame from the first base.

The sequenced material came from blood. The receptor's source is a woman between 40 and 50 years old in good health. Recombination linked TRBV20-1 to TRBJ2-4; 8 bases in between match TRBD2. For the CDR3, the sequence is CSARDTKSGGYNIQYF. The sequenced DNA is TGCAGTGCTAGAGATACGAAGAGCGGGGGTTACAACATTCAGTACTTC.